This T cell receptor (beta chain) was recovered during a study of T cell repertoires in cytomegalovirus infection. Background on the study: HLA-B-restricted CMV epitopes that are well studied were used alongside recently identified HLA-C-restricted ones. Indications came from public TCR beta signatures; they pointed to CMV infection and to a matching HLA type.

For this clonotype: Its antigen remains unknown.

Using its own MiXCR run on the reads, TCRdb lists one record per CDR3 protein. The table has a few hundred thousand distinct CDR3 sequences, approximately 42% seen once; the top ten hold roughly two fifths. The study, taken as a whole, reports: Summed frequency of shared TCR beta families picked out CMV carriers who also had the relevant HLA. Ex vivo, HLA-C-restricted CMV-specific TCR beta clonotypes prevailed over the rest of the response.

The sequences come from cultured PBMCs, collected from culture after CMV antigen stimulation. The receptor was isolated from a human donor in good health (CMV status not recorded). Some clones in this sample may be carry-over from other donors' samples.

CDR3 residues: CSARGDMVSYNEQFF. The CDR3 DNA follows: TGCAGTGCTAGAGGGGATATGGTGTCCTACAATGAGCAGTTCTTC. The gene calls are TRBV20-1 and TRBJ2-1; D not resolved. V was shortened by 1 base and J by 1 base, with 11 bases between the two germline ends. The CDR3 is 15 residues long. Germline CDR1 and CDR2: DFQATT and SNEGSKA (reference sequence).